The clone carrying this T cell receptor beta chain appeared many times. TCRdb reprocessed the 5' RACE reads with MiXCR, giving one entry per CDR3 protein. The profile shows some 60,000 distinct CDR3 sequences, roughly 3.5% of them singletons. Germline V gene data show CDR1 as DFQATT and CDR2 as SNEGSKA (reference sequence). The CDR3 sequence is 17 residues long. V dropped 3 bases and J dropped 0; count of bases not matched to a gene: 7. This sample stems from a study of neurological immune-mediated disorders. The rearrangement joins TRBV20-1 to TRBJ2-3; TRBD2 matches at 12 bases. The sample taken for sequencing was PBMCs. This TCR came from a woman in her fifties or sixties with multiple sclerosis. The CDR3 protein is CSASRLAGEASTDTQYF. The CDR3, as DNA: TGCAGTGCTAGTAGACTAGCGGGAGAAGCTAGCACAGATACGCAGTATTTT.